Detailed here is one TCR beta chain. The target antigen is unknown. This specimen comes from a study of cytomegalovirus exposure and HLA in healthy donors. This CDR3 spans 15 amino acids. Germline assignment: CDR1 ENHRY and CDR2 SYGVKD. Between the trimmed V and J ends, which lost 2 bases and 1 base, there was a span of 11 bases. Study observations and caveats: In an earlier analysis, in 587 donors, most V segments appeared productive either ~87% or ~30% of the time. Among CMV-associated TCR beta chains, most appeared HLA-restricted in a later analysis. Three CMV-associated chains proved CMV antigen-specific in vitro. Certain sequence variants were highly shared and formed a cluster, and this cluster was likely a sequencing artifact.

With 60 Vbeta and 13 Jbeta primers, the PCR was carried out. Some clones are missing from TCRdb's copy, which holds only in-frame ones; the method was immunoSEQ multiplex PCR. The table shows roughly 120,000 clones, with 76% occurring only once. The chain employs TRBV10-3 and TRBJ1-2; D ambiguous. This clonotype originated in a man aged 30-40 years in good health and CMV-seropositive. Sequenced input: PBMCs. The CDR3 spells CAISESGVVNYGYTF. CDR3 DNA sequence: TGTGCCATCAGTGAGAGCGGGGTCGTTAACTATGGCTACACCTTC.